Below, 28 T cell receptor beta chains from the same sample are listed, as sequenced in a study of OX40 agonist ivuxolimab in advanced cancers. Sequencing used immunoSEQ multiplex PCR; TCRdb keeps in-frame clones, though not all of them. The sample records 65,000 to 95,000 clones, roughly 90% being singletons. This sample comprised CD4+ or CD8+ T cells sorted from blood, obtained in a trial of the OX40 agonist ivuxolimab. These receptor sequences come from an adult with an advanced solid tumor such as melanoma, head and neck, liver or kidney cancer.

The chain uses TRBV21-1 and TRBJ1-5; the table gives TRBD1 as D, unverified against the DNA. TRBV21-1 is classified as a pseudogene. This CDR3 comprises 20 residues. CDR3 sequence: CASSKGLNRGPGLSNQPQHF. The CDR3 DNA is TGTGCCAGCAGCAAAGGCTTAAACAGGGGGCCGGGGTTGAGCAATCAGCCCCAGCATTTT.

The chain couples TRBV5-1 to TRBJ2-1; TRBD2 agrees at 9 bases. In germline, CDR1 is SGHRS, CDR2 YFSETQ. With V trimmed by 1 base and J by 4 bases, 3 bases remained unmatched. The CDR3 extends over 15 amino acids. CDR3 residues: CASSLLAGGYNEQFF. CDR3 nucleotide sequence: TGCGCCAGCAGCTTGCTGGCGGGAGGGTACAATGAGCAGTTCTTC. Drawing the rest from reference TRBV5-1 and TRBJ2-1, the complete variable domain is KAGVTQTPRYLIKTRGQQVTLSCSPISGHRSVSWYQQTPGQGLQFLFEYFSETQRNKGNFPGRFSGRQFSNSRSEMNVSTLELGDSALYLCASSLLAGGYNEQFFGPGTRLTVL.

This clone was detected a few times. The V gene is TRBV30, the J gene TRBJ1-1, with D tentatively TRBD1 (6 bases). Trimming pared 6 bases from V and 6 bases from J, leaving 17 bases between. Per the germline V gene, CDR1 is GTSNPN and CDR2 is SVGIG (reference sequence). CDR3 length: 13 amino acids. CDR3 sequence: CACTVDSDPEAFF. The CDR3 nucleotides read TGTGCCTGCACTGTGGACAGCGACCCTGAAGCTTTCTTT.

The chain employs TRBV30 and TRBJ1-2; 8 bases are a match to TRBD1. Losses at the gene ends were 4 bases for V and 8 bases for J; bases not matched to a gene: 9. The CDR3 is 13 amino acids. From germline, CDR1 is GTSNPN and CDR2 SVGIG (reference sequence). The CDR3 here is CAWNSDRVGGYTF. The CDR3 DNA reads TGTGCCTGGAACTCGGACAGGGTAGGCGGCTACACCTTC.

J is TRBJ2-4 and V is TRBV19; perhaps TRBD1 as D (6 bases). Trimming took off 1 base at V and 2 bases at J, with 9 bases between the two ends. The length of the CDR3 is 15 residues. Per the germline V gene, CDR1 is LNHDA and CDR2 is SQIVND (reference sequence). The CDR3 region is CASSIGDTTKNIQYF. The CDR3, as DNA: TGTGCCAGTAGTATAGGGGACACAACCAAAAACATTCAGTACTTC.

V gene TRBV27 combines with J gene TRBJ1-1, with a possible D match to TRBD1 (5 bases). Deletions cut 6 bases from V and 5 bases from J, with 16 bases between. Germline V gene sequence: CDR1 MNHEY, CDR2 SMNVEV (reference sequence). The CDR3 runs 14 residues. The CDR3 DNA sequence: TGTGCCAGCAGACCATCGGGGGGTTGGACTGAAGCTTTCTTT. Amino acid sequence: CASRPSGGWTEAFF.

The chain recombines TRBV19 with TRBJ2-4, with no clear D. Germline loops: CDR1 LNHDA, CDR2 SQIVND (reference sequence). V lost 4 bases and J 0 bases, leaving 7 bases between the germline ends. The CDR3 length is 14 residues. The CDR3 DNA is TGTGCCAGTAGTAATGCCGGAGCCAAAAACATTCAGTACTTC. Its translation is CASSNAGAKNIQYF.

This clone was recorded only once. The CDR3 nucleotides are TGTGCCAGCAGCAAACAGGGTGGTGGGGCCAACGTCCTGACTTTC. This encodes CASSKQGGGANVLTF. The chain carries TRBV9 and TRBJ2-6; TRBD1 might be the D (6 bases). The CDR3 contains 15 residues. Germline CDR1 SGDLS, CDR2 YYNGEE. V shed 4 bases and J shed 3 bases, with 11 bases lying between them.

The chain uses TRBV5-1 and TRBJ1-4; 7 bases fit TRBD1. The CDR3 extends over 15 amino acids. V was pared by 0 bases and J by 8 bases, with 7 bases of the junction left unmatched. Germline V CDR1 and CDR2: SGHRS, YFSETQ. CDR3: CASSLEGARAEKLFF. The CDR3 coding sequence is TGCGCCAGCAGCTTGGAGGGGGCGCGAGCCGAAAAACTGTTTTTT.

The chain joins TRBV6-5 to TRBJ2-5, with 9 nucleotides matching TRBD1. V shed 0 bases and J 4 bases; nucleotides not matched to a gene: 3. This CDR3 has 15 residues. Germline values: CDR1 MNHEY, CDR2 SVGAGI. For the CDR3, the DNA is TGTGCCAGCAGTTACTCGGGACAGGGCGCAGAGACCCAGTACTTC. Translation: CASSYSGQGAETQYF.

The V gene is TRBV5-1, the J gene TRBJ2-7, with TRBD2 as a possible D gene (6 bases). The CDR3 loop spans 13 amino acids. The V gene's germline CDR1 is SGHRS and CDR2 YFSETQ. Trimming pared 3 bases from V and 3 bases from J, leaving 10 bases between. CDR3 DNA: TGCGCCAGCAGCTCCGTAGCGGTCTACGAGCAGTACTTC. Residues: CASSSVAVYEQYF.

The V call is TRBV10-3, the J call TRBJ2-3, with D tentatively TRBD1 (6 bases). This CDR3 comprises 14 residues. Germline V gene sequence: CDR1 ENHRY, CDR2 SYGVKD. V was clipped by 6 bases and J by 1 base, with 11 bases between them. This CDR3 reads CAISFGTRTDTQYF. CDR3 bases: TGTGCCATCAGCTTCGGGACACGCACAGATACGCAGTATTTT.

The chain employs TRBV5-4 and TRBJ2-7, with a possible D match to TRBD1 (7 bases). CDR1 is SGHNT and CDR2 is YYREEE in the germline V gene (reference sequence). V was pared by 1 base and J by 7 bases, with 24 bases between. There are 17 residues in the CDR3. The CDR3 here is CASSLYRGWWEDVEQYF. The CDR3 DNA sequence: TGTGCCAGCAGCTTGTACAGGGGTTGGTGGGAGGACGTGGAGCAGTACTTC.

This chain connects TRBV20-1 to TRBJ1-2; D ambiguous. CDR3 size: 11 residues. CDR1 is DFQATT, CDR2 SNEGSKA, per germline (reference sequence). V lost 5 bases and J lost 4, with 8 bases in between. This CDR3 is CSASVGYGYTF. The CDR3 coding sequence is TGCAGTGCTTCGGTGGGCTATGGCTACACCTTC.

The genes are TRBV5-1 and TRBJ2-5, with a tentative D call TRBD2 (5 bases). Trimming removed 1 base from V and 4 bases from J, with 11 bases in between. The CDR3 is 14 amino acids. Germline assignment: CDR1 SGHRS and CDR2 YFSETQ. In nucleotides, the CDR3 is TGCGCCAGCAGCTTGACGGGGATGGGAGAGACCCAGTACTTC. It encodes CASSLTGMGETQYF.

The V call is TRBV6-6, the J call TRBJ2-3; D may correspond to TRBD1 or TRBD2 (5 bases each). CDR1 is MNHNY, CDR2 SVGAGI, per germline (reference sequence). This CDR3 comprises 12 residues. The V end was cut by 10 bases, the J end by 3 bases, with 11 bases between. This CDR3 is CAIRDPTDTQYF. As DNA, the CDR3 is TGTGCCATCCGGGACCCAACAGATACGCAGTATTTT.

The rearrangement joins TRBV18 to TRBJ2-5; tentatively, D is TRBD1 (5 bases). This CDR3 spans 16 amino acids. The V gene lost 2 bases and the J gene lost 1 base, with 14 bases spanning the gap. The germline V gene has CDR1 KGHSH and CDR2 LQKENI. This chain's CDR3 is CASSPIGAPSQETQYF. CDR3 in DNA: TGTGCCAGCTCACCAATAGGGGCCCCATCCCAAGAGACCCAGTACTTC.

The chain carries TRBV14 and TRBJ2-4, with D perhaps TRBD2 (5 bases). Trimming cost V 6 bases and J 6 bases, with 12 bases left between them. The CDR3 loop spans 13 amino acids. The germline V gene has CDR1 SGHDN and CDR2 FVKESK. CDR3: CASSRGRGNIQYF. The DNA of the CDR3 is TGTGCCAGCAGTCGCGGACGGGGAAACATTCAGTACTTC.

This clone was picked up one time. The rearrangement joins TRBV23-1 to TRBJ1-5, with D possibly TRBD1 on 6 matching bases. TRBV23-1 is recorded as an ORF, its role being uncertain. CDR3 length: 17 amino acids. Trimming left V 0 bases short and J 5 bases short, with 17 bases between. The CDR3 DNA follows: TGCGCCAGCAGTCAATCCAGACCACGGGACACCTATCAGCCCCAGCATTTT. Residues: CASSQSRPRDTYQPQHF.

The genes are TRBV28 and TRBJ2-7; 7 positions agree with TRBD1. This CDR3 region has 12 residues. J lost 4 bases, V lost 6 bases, and 3 bases had no gene match. Per the germline V gene, CDR1 is MDHEN and CDR2 is SYDVKM. The CDR3: CASSRQGYEQYF. CDR3 nucleotide sequence: TGTGCCAGCAGCCGACAGGGTTACGAGCAGTACTTC.

This chain joins TRBV25-1 and TRBJ2-7, with D possibly being TRBD2 (5 bases). Trimming cost V 2 bases and J 6 bases, with 14 bases left between them. The CDR3 contains 14 residues. CDR1 MGHDK and CDR2 SYGVNS come from the germline V gene. The CDR3 spells CASSEEGRRGEQYF. The CDR3 DNA is TGTGCCAGCAGTGAAGAAGGTCGACGGGGCGAGCAGTACTTC.

This chain joins TRBV5-5 and TRBJ2-2; 7 nucleotides align to TRBD1. This CDR3 region has 15 residues. Germline loops: CDR1 SGHKS, CDR2 YYEKEE (reference sequence). The ends lost 2 bases at V and 4 bases at J; junction bases unmatched: 5. CDR3 sequence (DNA): TGTGCCAGCAGCTTTGACAGGGTGGGCACCGGGGAGCTGTTTTTT. As protein: CASSFDRVGTGELFF. Full variable domain (outside the CDR3, taken from reference TRBV5-5 and TRBJ2-2): DAGVTQSPTHLIKTRGQQVTLRCSPISGHKSVSWYQQVLGQGPQFIFQYYEKEERGRGNFPDRFSARQFPNYSSELNVNALLLGDSALYLCASSFDRVGTGELFFGEGSRLTVL.

This chain connects TRBV7-8 to TRBJ2-1; D call uncertain. This CDR3 region has 12 residues. Germline CDR1 reads SGHVS; CDR2 reads FQNEAQ. V was trimmed by 6 bases and J by 5 bases, leaving 8 bases between them. The CDR3 nucleotides read TGTGCCAGCAGGTCAAGGGACAATGAGCAGTTCTTC. This codes for CASRSRDNEQFF.

The chain has TRBV30 and TRBJ2-7, with D possibly being TRBD1 (5 bases). V was clipped by 4 bases and J by 0 bases, with 7 bases between them. Germline loops: CDR1 GTSNPN, CDR2 SVGIG (reference sequence). The CDR3 consists of 12 residues. The CDR3 nucleotides read TGTGCCTGGACAGGGAACTCCTACGAGCAGTACTTC. This codes for CAWTGNSYEQYF.

Written as DNA, the CDR3 is TGTGCCAGCAGCTTGGGCAGCGGAGGAACAGATACGCAGTATTTT. Its translation: CASSLGSGGTDTQYF. The chain links TRBV5-4 to TRBJ2-3; D is perhaps TRBD2 (5 bases). CDR1 is SGHNT, CDR2 YYREEE, per germline (reference sequence). The length of the CDR3 is 15 residues. Trimming cost V 0 bases and J 3 bases, with 11 bases left between them.

The J gene is TRBJ2-1, the V gene TRBV5-1; tentative D call: TRBD1 (6 bases). CDR3 length: 16 amino acids. Germline-derived CDR1 and CDR2 are SGHRS and YFSETQ. The V end was cut by 0 bases, the J end by 4 bases, with 14 bases between. CDR3 sequence: CASSLGGRGGYNEQFF. The DNA of the CDR3 is TGCGCCAGCAGCTTGGGGGGGCGAGGCGGATACAATGAGCAGTTCTTC.

The chain recombines TRBV5-1 with TRBJ2-3, with 14 bases identical to TRBD2. The germline CDR1 and CDR2 sequences are SGHRS and YFSETQ. V dropped 2 bases and J dropped 2; count of bases not matched to a gene: 4. This CDR3 region has 17 residues. The CDR3 DNA is TGCGCCAGCAGCTTCGGGACTAGCGGGGGATACACAGATACGCAGTATTTT. This translates into CASSFGTSGGYTDTQYF.

This clone was counted a few times. The chain uses TRBV28 and TRBJ1-1, with D unclear. Germline CDR1 reads MDHEN; CDR2 reads SYDVKM. Trimming stripped 1 base from V and 3 bases from J, with 6 bases between. The length of the CDR3 is 13 residues. CDR3 in DNA: TGTGCCAGCAGTTTATTGTCAGACACTGAAGCTTTCTTT. Translated, it gives CASSLLSDTEAFF.